The clone carrying this TCR beta chain was seen once. This sample stems from a study of T cell changes during pregnancy in multiple sclerosis. The table came from immunoSEQ multiplex PCR; TCRdb's copy has only in-frame clones and leaves some out. The sample carries 70,000 to 80,000 clones, approximately 92% recorded once. This CDR3 is 14 amino acids long. From germline, CDR1 is KGHSH and CDR2 LQKENI. Trimming took off 3 bases at V and 7 bases at J, with 12 bases between the two ends. The chain recombines TRBV18 with TRBJ2-2; a possible D gene is TRBD2 (6 bases). The source material was peripheral blood, sampled in the first trimester of pregnancy. The clonotype comes from a female donor with multiple sclerosis, enrolled in a pregnancy study. The CDR3 coding sequence is TGTGCCAGCTCACCGGGACTGGCACACGGGGAGCTGTTTTTT. Translating it yields CASSPGLAHGELFF.